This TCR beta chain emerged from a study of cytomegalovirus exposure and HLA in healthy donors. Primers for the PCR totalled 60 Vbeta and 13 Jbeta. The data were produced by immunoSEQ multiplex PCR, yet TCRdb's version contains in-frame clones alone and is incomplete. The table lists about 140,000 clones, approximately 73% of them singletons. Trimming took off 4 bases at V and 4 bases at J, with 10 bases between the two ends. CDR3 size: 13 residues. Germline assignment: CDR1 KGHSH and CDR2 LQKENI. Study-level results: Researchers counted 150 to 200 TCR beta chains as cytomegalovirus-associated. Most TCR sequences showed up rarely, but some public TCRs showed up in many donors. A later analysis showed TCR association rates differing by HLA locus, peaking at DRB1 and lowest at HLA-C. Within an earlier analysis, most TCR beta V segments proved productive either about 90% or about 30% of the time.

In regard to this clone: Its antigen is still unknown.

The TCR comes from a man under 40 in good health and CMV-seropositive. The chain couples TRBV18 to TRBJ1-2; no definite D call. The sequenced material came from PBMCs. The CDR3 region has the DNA TGTGCCAGCTCACGAGACACACGCTATGGCTACACCTTC. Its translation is CASSRDTRYGYTF.